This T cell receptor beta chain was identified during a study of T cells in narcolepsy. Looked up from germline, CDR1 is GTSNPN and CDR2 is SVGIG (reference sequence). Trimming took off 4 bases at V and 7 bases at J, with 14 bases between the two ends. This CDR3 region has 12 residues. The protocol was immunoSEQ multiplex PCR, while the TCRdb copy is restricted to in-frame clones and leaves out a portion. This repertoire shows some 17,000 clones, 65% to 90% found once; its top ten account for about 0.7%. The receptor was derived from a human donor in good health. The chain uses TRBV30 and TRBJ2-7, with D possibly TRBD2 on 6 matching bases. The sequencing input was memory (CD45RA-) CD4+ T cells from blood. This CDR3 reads CAWTGTWGEQYF. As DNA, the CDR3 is TGTGCCTGGACAGGGACTTGGGGGGAGCAGTACTTC.